Sequencing of this T cell receptor (beta chain) was carried out in a study of vaccination and CD4 T cells after COVID-19. CD4+ T cells that had been cultured provided DNA sequenced with the Oncomine TCR Beta short-read assay. MiXCR, run by TCRdb on the PCR reads, gives a single entry per CDR3 protein. The sample holds about 26,000 distinct CDR3 sequences; around half are singletons and the top ten take over 25%. The sample's treatment: approximately 9-day PBMC culture with coronavirus spike peptide pools or control peptides (ViraFEST assay). ViraFEST relied on peptide pools to expand antigen-specific T cells; the TCRs were sequenced afterward. Days 3 and 7 were when half the medium was replaced with fresh IL-2 medium. Germline CDR1 is LNHDA and CDR2 is SQIVND (reference sequence). Between the trimmed V and J ends, which lost 2 bases and 4 bases, there was a span of 6 bases. The CDR3 length is 13 residues.

On this clonotype itself: Its antigen is not known.

The input for sequencing was CD4+ T cells from blood, cultured in vitro, taken before SARS-CoV-2 vaccination. The clonotype originates from a human donor who received a COVID-19 vaccine. This chain links TRBV19 with TRBJ2-1; D ambiguous. As DNA, the CDR3 is TGTGCCAGTAGTATACTGGGGTACAATGAGCAGTTCTTC. It codes for CASSILGYNEQFF.